The clone carrying this T cell receptor (beta chain) was seen a few times. Its antigen is still unknown. With 6 bases clipped from V and 7 bases from J, the junction kept 18 bases outside the gene matches. This CDR3 contains 18 residues. Germline V gene lookup returns CDR1 MNHEY and CDR2 SMNVEV (reference sequence). Once extracted for a subset, genomic DNA was divided evenly among several immunoSEQ plates. Profiling relied on immunoSEQ multiplex PCR, and the TCRdb table lists in-frame clones only, not all of them. The table has approximately 980,000 clones, 60% to 85% seen once. These data belong to a study of shared clonotypes between healthy human individuals. Study-level results: Estimated richness values were generally larger in naive subsets than in memory subsets. Sequencing depth was a factor that was expected to affect clonotype sharing among donors.

Adult donors, all healthy and HIV-negative, had no recent acute infections or vaccinations. The sequence came from a young man in good health. The gene calls are TRBV27 and TRBJ2-7; 13 bases align to TRBD2. Sequencing was carried out using memory CD4+ T cells sorted from blood. Subset in this sample: CD45RA-negative fraction. CDR3 nucleotides: TGTGCCAGCAGCCCCGGCCCCGTTACTAGCGGGGGGGCAGGAGAGCAGTACTTC. It is translated as CASSPGPVTSGGAGEQYF.